This TCR beta chain was profiled in a study of molecular identifiers for immune sequencing clone quantification. Whole-study findings and limits: Sharing of a barcode by identical TCR molecules could cause highly expanded clone sizes to be underestimated. Clones of above 20 RNA copies carried over 99% of effector molecules; in naive cells they carried under 1%. Jurkat TCR RNA spiked in from one cell (amid about 1 million naive cells) was reportedly detectable.

This clonotype was counted at least ten times. Its antigen is currently unknown. MiXCR was run by TCRdb on the PCR reads, yielding one entry per CDR3 protein. The sample lists about 640,000 distinct CDR3 sequences, nearly 20% seen once, with 0.7% to 1% in the top ten. Naive CD8 T cells, phenotype CD8+CD4-CCR7+CD45RA+, were sorted. V was trimmed by 2 bases and J by 8 bases, leaving 14 bases between them. CDR3 size: 14 residues. The germline CDR1 and CDR2 sequences are MNHNS and SASEGT. The receptor was derived from a human donor in good health. Some libraries in this study had Jurkat cell RNA spiked in. The sequencing input was naive CD8+ T cells from blood, with Jurkat cell RNA spiked in. Subset noted: FACS-sorted CD8+CD4-CCR7+CD45RA+ naive T cells. The rearrangement joins TRBV6-1 to TRBJ2-3, with D possibly TRBD1 on 5 matching bases. The CDR3 region is CASSELGLTATQYF. The CDR3 nucleotides are TGTGCCAGCAGTGAACTGGGGCTCACGGCTACGCAGTATTTT.